The TCR beta chain described here comes from a study of blood T cells in healthy people across ages. The study's findings and limits: Relative to aged donors, long-lived donors carried more naive CD4+ cells and displayed higher diversity. While age rose, TCR beta diversity per million T cells dropped in a roughly linear way.

On this clonotype itself: Its antigen is unidentified.

V shed 5 bases and J 3 bases; nucleotides not matched to a gene: 4. Looked up from germline, CDR1 is PRHDT and CDR2 is FYEKMQ (reference sequence). CDR3 length equals 14 residues. Alongside a J-beta primer mix, a sample-barcoded 5' primer served in a second PCR lasting about 7 to 11 cycles. Each CDR3 protein gets one entry after TCRdb re-called the 5' RACE reads with MiXCR. The sample yields some 760,000 distinct CDR3 sequences, around 25% seen once. The same data also went into a second study, on T cells of mothers and their children.

This TCR came from a boy between 5 and 17 years old in good health. Sequencing was performed on blood. This sequence joins TRBV13 and TRBJ2-4; 7 bases map to TRBD2. In nucleotides, the CDR3 is TGTGCCAGCAGCCGGGTAGCGGGCAAAAACATTCAGTACTTC. Residues: CASSRVAGKNIQYF.